This TCR beta chain derives from a study of T cells in Graves' hyperthyroidism and ophthalmopathy. The study left out patients who had uncontrolled infection, other autoimmune disease, pregnancy or lactation. Amplified regions were TCR beta CDR3 sequences from RNA transcripts. A set of HTBI primers served as the primers for a first-round RT-PCR of the TCR CDR3. TCRdb ran MiXCR on the multiplex PCR reads and lists one entry per CDR3 protein. The repertoire holds about 360,000 distinct CDR3 sequences, more than 15% seen once, with around a quarter in the top ten. This clonotype was picked up many times. The CDR3 is 16 residues long. J gave up 0 bases and V 2 bases, and 7 bases lay outside the gene matches. Germline V CDR1 and CDR2: MDHEN, SYDVKM.

The clonotype was recovered from a woman between 18 and 29 years old with Graves' hyperthyroidism that later progressed to Graves' ophthalmopathy. The specimen sequenced was blood. The V gene is TRBV28, the J gene TRBJ2-7; TRBD2 matches 7 bases. CDR3 sequence: CASSLTGTKYSYEQYF. The CDR3 coding sequence is TGTGCCAGCAGTTTAACCGGGACTAAATACTCCTACGAGCAGTACTTC.